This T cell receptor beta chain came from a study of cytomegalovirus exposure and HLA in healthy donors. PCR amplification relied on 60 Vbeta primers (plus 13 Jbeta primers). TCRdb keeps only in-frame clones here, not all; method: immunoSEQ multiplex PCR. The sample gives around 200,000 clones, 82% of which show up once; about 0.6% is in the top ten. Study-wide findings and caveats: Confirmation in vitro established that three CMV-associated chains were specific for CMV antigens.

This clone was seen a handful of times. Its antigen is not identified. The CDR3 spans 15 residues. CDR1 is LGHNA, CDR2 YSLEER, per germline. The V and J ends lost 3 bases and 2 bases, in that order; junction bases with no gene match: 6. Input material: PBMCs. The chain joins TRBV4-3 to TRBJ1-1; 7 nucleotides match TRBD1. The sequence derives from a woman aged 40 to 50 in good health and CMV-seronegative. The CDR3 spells CASSQTGTDNTEAFF. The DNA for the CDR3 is TGCGCCAGCAGCCAGACCGGGACAGACAACACTGAAGCTTTCTTT.